This T cell receptor beta chain derives from a study of blood T cell repertoires in COVID-19. Study as a whole: Samples of COVID-19 (acute and convalescent) were obtained from the United States, Italy and Spain. The analysed material was cDNA or gDNA that came from T cells, B-cell-depleted T cells, or PBMCs.

In the original analysis: Amplified reference gene primers provided the basis for estimating nucleated cell counts. This table comes from immunoSEQ multiplex PCR, and its TCRdb copy is limited to in-frame clones, with some not included. That table gives V, J and clone size, and the DNA gave D and trimming. The sample yields a few hundred thousand clones, around 89% seen once. This receptor was taken from a woman aged 30 to 39 who had recovered from COVID-19. The sequenced sample was peripheral blood.

The CDR3 nucleotides read TGTGCCAGCAGCCACCGGACTAGCGGGGGCGGGAACACCGGGGAGCTGTTTTTT. Translated, it gives CASSHRTSGGGNTGELFF. This chain uses TRBV3-1 (or the pseudogene TRBV3-2) with TRBJ2-2, with TRBD2 matching 13 bases. CDR1 and CDR2 (germline): LGHDT, YNNKEL (reference sequence). The length of the CDR3 is 18 residues. Trimming removed 3 bases from V and 1 base from J; junction bases left unmatched: 5.